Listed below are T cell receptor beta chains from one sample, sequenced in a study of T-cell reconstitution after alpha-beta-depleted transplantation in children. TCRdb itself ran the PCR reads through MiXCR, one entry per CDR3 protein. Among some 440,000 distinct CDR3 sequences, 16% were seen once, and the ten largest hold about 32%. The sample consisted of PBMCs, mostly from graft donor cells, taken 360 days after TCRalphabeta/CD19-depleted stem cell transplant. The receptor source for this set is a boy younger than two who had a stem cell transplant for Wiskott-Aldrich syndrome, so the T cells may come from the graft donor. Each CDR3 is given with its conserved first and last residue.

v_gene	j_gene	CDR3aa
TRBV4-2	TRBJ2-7	CASSPRGQSYEQYF
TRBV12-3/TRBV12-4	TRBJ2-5	CASSLALWPTETQYF
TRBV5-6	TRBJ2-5	CAIGPGRETQYF
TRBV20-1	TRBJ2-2	CSFPAPGNTGELFF
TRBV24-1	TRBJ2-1	CATSAPTSGSLDEQFF
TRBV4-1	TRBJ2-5	CASSQDRSGTGGETQYF
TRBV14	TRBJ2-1	CASSQLQGHEQFF
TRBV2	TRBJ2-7	CASSEARGYEQYF
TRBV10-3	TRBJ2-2	CAISDRSNTGELFF
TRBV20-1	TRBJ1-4	CSATGPSAGEKLFF
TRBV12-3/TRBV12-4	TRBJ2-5	CASRILAAQETQYF
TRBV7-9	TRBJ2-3	CASSTTGWGTAADTQYF
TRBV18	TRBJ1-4	CASSLGNPNEKLFF
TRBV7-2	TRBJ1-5	CASSLRNVKGRGGPQHF
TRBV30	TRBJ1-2	CAWTLGQGGGGYTF
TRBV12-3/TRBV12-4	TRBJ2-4	CASSLEFWDRGEGPAKNIQYF
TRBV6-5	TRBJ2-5	CASSYRQGRGTQYF
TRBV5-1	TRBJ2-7	CASSSDRAPYEQYF
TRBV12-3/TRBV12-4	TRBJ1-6	CASSFSGGNSPLHF
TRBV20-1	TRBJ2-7	CSARGGGEIPYEQYF
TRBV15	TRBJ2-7	CATSRESDRGGEQYF
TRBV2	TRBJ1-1	CASSGDTGGKVAFF
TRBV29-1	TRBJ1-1	CSVGTGGMNTEAFF
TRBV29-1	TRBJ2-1	CSVVGPNNEQFF
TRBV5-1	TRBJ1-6	CASSLQGAYNSPLHF
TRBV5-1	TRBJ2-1	CASSLDDNQWEDQFF
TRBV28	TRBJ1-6	CASRIIEPYNSPLHF
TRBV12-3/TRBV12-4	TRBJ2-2	CASSTRLGLNTGELFF
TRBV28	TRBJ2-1	CASTEGPGQGPREQFF
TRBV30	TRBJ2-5	CASPGLHNETQYF
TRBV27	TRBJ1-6	CASSPLIGFSPLHF
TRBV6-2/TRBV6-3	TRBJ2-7	CASSPRAGGPYEQYF
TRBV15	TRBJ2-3	CATSRDGTTGTDTQYF
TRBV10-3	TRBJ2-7	CAISELAGVYEQYF
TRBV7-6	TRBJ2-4	CASSPRVRGGRAKNIQYF
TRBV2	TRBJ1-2	CATWEGYTF
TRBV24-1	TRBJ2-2	CATSDLGGTSGELFF
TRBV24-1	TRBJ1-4	CATSDRKGPNEKLFF
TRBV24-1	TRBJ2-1	CATSDIVAGVLNEQFF
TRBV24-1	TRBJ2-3	CATRGAHTDTQYF
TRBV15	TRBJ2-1	CATSREASGSPLSSYNEQFF
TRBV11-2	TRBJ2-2	CASSLGLHRGPPNTGELFF
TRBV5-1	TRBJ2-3	CASSVGAGDTQYF
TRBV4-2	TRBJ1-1	CASSLRENTEAFF
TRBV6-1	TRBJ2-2	CASSDLGHTNTGELFF
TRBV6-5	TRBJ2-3	CASSYSREITDTQYF
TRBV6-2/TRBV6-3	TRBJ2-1	CASSPGTRFSAQFF
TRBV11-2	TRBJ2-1	CASSFGRLLAPLGSYNEQFF
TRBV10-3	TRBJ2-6	CAISVGGANVLTF
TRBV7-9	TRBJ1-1	CASSVDSAEAFF
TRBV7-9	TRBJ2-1	CASSLTLLEQFF
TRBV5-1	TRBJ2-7	CASRDLNEQYF